The 23 T cell receptor beta chains in this list originate from one sample, sequenced in a study of memory CD4+ T cells and cytomegalovirus serostatus. Sequenced by immunoSEQ multiplex PCR; TCRdb stores in-frame clones only, minus some. In the table there are 35,000 to 50,000 clones, about 79% of which are singletons. The sort gate was single viable CD3+CD4+CD8-CD45RO+ cells for memory CD4+ T cells. Sequences were obtained from memory CD4+ T cells from blood. The receptors derive from an adult in good health and CMV-seronegative.

This rearrangement joins TRBV7-2 to TRBJ1-4; D is possibly TRBD1 (5 bases). From germline, CDR1 is SGHTA and CDR2 FQGNSA. Deletions cut 5 bases from V and 7 bases from J, with 14 bases between. The CDR3 is 14 residues long. The CDR3 region is CASSVDSASEKLFF. CDR3 bases: TGTGCCAGCAGCGTAGACAGCGCGAGTGAAAAACTGTTTTTT.

The sample holds a few counts of this clone. The chain couples TRBV9 to TRBJ2-1; D perhaps matches TRBD2 (8 bases). Deletions cut 0 bases from V and 6 bases from J, with 16 bases between. The CDR3 has 16 residues. CDR1 is SGDLS, CDR2 YYNGEE, per germline. In DNA, the CDR3 is TGTGCCAGCAGCGTAGTCCCCGGGAGGGGGCCCAATGAGCAGTTCTTC. It translates to CASSVVPGRGPNEQFF. Full variable domain (rest looked up from reference TRBV9 and TRBJ2-1): DSGVTQTPKHLITATGQRVTLRCSPRSGDLSVYWYQQSLDQGLQFLIQYYNGEERAKGNILERFSAQQFPDLHSELNLSSLELGDSALYFCASSVVPGRGPNEQFFGPGTRLTVL.

Only one count was recorded for this clone. The chain is built from TRBV6-1 and TRBJ1-4; D might be TRBD1 (6 bases). CDR3 size: 12 residues. Germline V lookup: CDR1 MNHNS, CDR2 SASEGT. V was shortened by 2 bases and J by 10 bases, with 8 bases between the two germline ends. The CDR3 DNA follows: TGTGCCAGCAGTGAATTACAGGGAAAACTGTTTTTT. Translating gives CASSELQGKLFF.

The genes are TRBV9 and TRBJ2-1, with D unresolved. This CDR3 has 14 amino acids. With 1 base removed from V and 9 bases from J, the gap between germline ends came to 14 bases. The germline V gene encodes CDR1 SGDLS and CDR2 YYNGEE. This CDR3 reads CASSVIDKVGEQFF. The CDR3 DNA reads as TGTGCCAGCAGCGTAATTGACAAGGTTGGTGAGCAGTTCTTC.

This chain joins TRBV7-2 and TRBJ2-7; D gene uncertain. CDR1 and CDR2 (germline): SGHTA, FQGNSA. Trimming took off 5 bases at V and 3 bases at J, with 5 bases between the two ends. There are 11 residues in the CDR3. CDR3 sequence reads: CASSRDYEQYF. The CDR3 DNA reads as TGTGCCAGCAGCCGAGACTACGAGCAGTACTTC.

Only one count was recorded for this clone. The V call is TRBV5-1, the J call TRBJ1-1; D gene unclear. Trimming pared 1 base from V and 0 bases from J, leaving 7 bases between. Germline values: CDR1 SGHRS, CDR2 YFSETQ. The length of the CDR3 is 14 residues. CDR3 nucleotide sequence: TGCGCCAGCAGCTTGACTCAGGTGAACACTGAAGCTTTCTTT. It codes for CASSLTQVNTEAFF.

The chain uses TRBV7-2 and TRBJ2-1; D is possibly TRBD2 (6 bases). The germline gives CDR1 SGHTA, CDR2 FQGNSA. The CDR3 extends over 13 amino acids. V was shortened by 3 bases and J by 5 bases, with 8 bases between the two germline ends. DNA for the CDR3: TGTGCCAGCAGCTTGGGACTGAACAATGAGCAGTTCTTC. It is translated as CASSLGLNNEQFF.

The V and J genes are TRBV19 and TRBJ1-1; tentatively, D is TRBD1 (5 bases). Trimming shortened V by 5 bases and J by 8 bases, and 9 bases separated the two germline ends. Germline assignment: CDR1 LNHDA and CDR2 SQIVND (reference sequence). The CDR3 runs to 11 residues. CDR3 loop: CASSGAVEAFF. CDR3 sequence (DNA): TGTGCCAGTAGTGGGGCAGTCGAAGCTTTCTTT. Combining the CDR3 with reference TRBV19 and TRBJ1-1 gives the whole variable domain DGGITQSPKYLFRKEGQNVTLSCEQNLNHDAMYWYRQDPGQGLRLIYYSQIVNDFQKGDIAEGYSVSREKKESFPLTVTSAQKNPTAFYLCASSGAVEAFFGQGTRLTVV.

The CDR3 is CASSLGRDQPQHF. The CDR3 DNA reads TGTGCCAGCAGCTTGGGAAGGGATCAGCCCCAGCATTTT. The gene calls are TRBV5-6 and TRBJ1-5; D is uncertain. Trimming stripped 0 bases from V and 5 bases from J, with 6 bases between. The CDR3 is 13 residues long. The germline V gene encodes CDR1 SGHDT and CDR2 YYEEEE.

In its sample, this clone is medium-sized. The chain joins TRBV30 to TRBJ2-5, with 13 bases aligning to TRBD2. Germline loops: CDR1 GTSNPN, CDR2 SVGIG (reference sequence). After removal of 8 bases from V and 5 bases from J, the junction contained 5 bases not matched to a gene. This CDR3 contains 13 residues. The CDR3 reads CARRTSGSETQYF. The CDR3 DNA sequence: TGTGCCCGCCGGACTAGCGGGAGTGAGACCCAGTACTTC.

The V call is TRBV7-9, the J call TRBJ2-3; D call uncertain. Germline V gene data show CDR1 as SEHNR and CDR2 as FQNEAQ (reference sequence). V lost 1 base and J 1 base, leaving 6 bases between the germline ends. The CDR3 is made up of 14 amino acids. CDR3 protein: CASSLVGGTDTQYF. DNA of the CDR3: TGTGCCAGCAGCTTAGTTGGGGGCACAGATACGCAGTATTTT.

The chain uses TRBV15 and TRBJ1-3; D is perhaps TRBD1 (5 bases). Deletions cut 6 bases from V and 0 bases from J, with 21 bases between. Germline V gene sequence: CDR1 LNHNV, CDR2 YYDKDF (reference sequence). The CDR3 is 18 amino acids. The DNA for the CDR3 is TGTGCCACCAGTCTAAGTAGGGGAACATTTCGCTCTGGAAACACCATATATTTT. Its protein is CATSLSRGTFRSGNTIYF.

The J gene is TRBJ2-7, the V gene TRBV18, with D perhaps matching TRBD1 (6 bases). Germline V gene sequence: CDR1 KGHSH, CDR2 LQKENI. This CDR3 has 14 amino acids. Trimming stripped 3 bases from V and 2 bases from J, with 11 bases between. CDR3 sequence reads: CASSPETGPYEQYF. The CDR3 coding sequence is TGTGCCAGCTCACCTGAGACAGGACCCTACGAGCAGTACTTC.

The CDR3, as DNA: TGTGCCAGCACCCCCTCCGGGACCCCGAACGAGCAGTACTTC. This codes for CASTPSGTPNEQYF. The rearrangement uses TRBV6-6 and TRBJ2-7; the D gene could be TRBD1 or TRBD2 (5 bases each). CDR3 length equals 14 residues. The germline CDR1 and CDR2 sequences are MNHNY and SVGAGI (reference sequence). Deletions cut 7 bases from V and 5 bases from J, with 18 bases between.

This clone counts as medium-sized. The genes are TRBV5-6 and TRBJ1-3; D is unresolved. The CDR3 has 13 amino acids. Deletions cut 5 bases from V and 4 bases from J, with 10 bases between. The germline gives CDR1 SGHDT, CDR2 YYEEEE. The CDR3 DNA reads as TGTGCCAGCAGTTTTTCAGTCGGAAACACCATATATTTT. Amino acid sequence: CASSFSVGNTIYF.

The sample holds a few counts of this clone. The sample holds other DNA sequences that translate to the same CDR3. The chain is built from TRBV11-3 and TRBJ1-1; D is ambiguous. There are 13 residues in the CDR3. Between the trimmed V and J ends, which lost 1 base and 2 bases, there was a span of 5 bases. From germline, CDR1 is SGHNT and CDR2 YENEEA. Written as DNA, the CDR3 is TGTGCCAGCAGCTTAGGCGTCAACACTGAAGCTTTCTTT. Protein: CASSLGVNTEAFF.

This sequence joins TRBV7-2 and TRBJ1-2; 8 bases agree with TRBD1. CDR1 SGHTA and CDR2 FQGNSA come from the germline V gene. This CDR3 is built from 14 residues. The V and J ends lost 2 bases and 8 bases, in that order; junction bases with no gene match: 7. The CDR3 sequence: CASSLPGGERGYTF. The CDR3 DNA reads TGTGCCAGCAGCTTACCAGGGGGCGAACGGGGCTACACCTTC.

The gene calls are TRBV9 and TRBJ2-7; TRBD1 might be the D (6 bases). The CDR3 runs to 16 residues. Germline V gene data show CDR1 as SGDLS and CDR2 as YYNGEE. The V end was cut by 2 bases, the J end by 2 bases, with 17 bases between. In DNA form, the CDR3 reads TGTGCCAGCAGCGTTTCAACAGGGACGACGCCCTACGAGCAGTACTTC. Its protein is CASSVSTGTTPYEQYF.

The V and J genes are TRBV6-6 and TRBJ2-3, with D perhaps matching TRBD2 (6 bases). V was clipped by 11 bases and J by 3 bases, with 18 bases between them. From germline, CDR1 is MNHNY and CDR2 SVGAGI (reference sequence). This CDR3 has 14 residues. The CDR3 bases are TGTGCCGGAAAGACTAGTGGAGAAACAGATACGCAGTATTTT. Amino acid sequence: CAGKTSGETDTQYF.

The chain uses TRBV5-1 and TRBJ2-1, with 10 bases matching TRBD1. The CDR3 is 15 amino acids. The V segment lost 4 bases and the J segment 2 bases; nucleotides outside the gene matches: 3. Germline V gives CDR1 SGHRS, CDR2 YFSETQ. The CDR3: CASSRGTGAYNEQFF. In DNA form, the CDR3 reads TGCGCCAGCAGCAGGGGGACAGGGGCCTACAATGAGCAGTTCTTC.

The chain recombines TRBV5-5 with TRBJ1-1; D not certain. Trimming stripped 1 base from V and 1 base from J, with 17 bases between. This CDR3 is 17 amino acids long. CDR1 and CDR2 from the germline V gene are SGHKS and YYEKEE (reference sequence). The CDR3 here is CASSLIFVSRGNTEAFF. The CDR3 region has the DNA TGTGCCAGCAGCTTGATTTTCGTTTCGCGGGGGAACACTGAAGCTTTCTTT.

The chain combines TRBV6-1 with TRBJ2-7, with TRBD2 identical over 8 bases. Losses at the gene ends were 0 bases for V and 0 bases for J; bases not matched to a gene: 7. The CDR3 contains 17 residues. Germline CDR1 is MNHNS and CDR2 is SASEGT. The CDR3 loop is CASSEAGSGTSSYEQYF. The CDR3 DNA reads TGTGCCAGCAGTGAAGCTGGGAGCGGGACTAGCTCCTACGAGCAGTACTTC.

The gene calls are TRBV28 and TRBJ1-5; D remains unclear. The CDR3 runs 15 residues. The V gene's germline CDR1 is MDHEN and CDR2 SYDVKM. Trimming took off 4 bases at V and 4 bases at J, with 14 bases between the two ends. The DNA for the CDR3 is TGTGCCAGCAGTTATGTTAAGGGAGGAAATCAGCCCCAGCATTTT. Translated: CASSYVKGGNQPQHF.